This paragraph reports one TCR beta chain. Its cognate antigen is unknown. Post-transplant marrow derived from the posterior iliac crest or another site. These data belong to a study of graft-versus-host responses after intestinal transplantation. The V end lost 4 bases, the J end lost 2 bases, and 12 bases lay between the germline ends. CDR1 is SGHTA, CDR2 FQGNSA, per germline. The CDR3 runs to 16 residues. General study findings and limits: Declines in HvG clones occurring early post-transplant were associated with peak circulating GvH clone levels.

The table came from immunoSEQ multiplex PCR; TCRdb's copy has only in-frame clones and leaves some out. The sample carries roughly 70,000 clones, roughly 92% recorded once. The TCR sequence derives from a human patient who received an intestinal transplant, so some T cells may come from the graft donor. Material: bone marrow, obtained around 730 days after intestinal transplantation. The chain links TRBV7-2 to TRBJ2-6, with D possibly being TRBD1 (5 bases). The CDR3 DNA is TGTGCCAGCAGCTCCAGGGAAGGGCCTGGGGCCAACGTCCTGACTTTC. Translation: CASSSREGPGANVLTF.